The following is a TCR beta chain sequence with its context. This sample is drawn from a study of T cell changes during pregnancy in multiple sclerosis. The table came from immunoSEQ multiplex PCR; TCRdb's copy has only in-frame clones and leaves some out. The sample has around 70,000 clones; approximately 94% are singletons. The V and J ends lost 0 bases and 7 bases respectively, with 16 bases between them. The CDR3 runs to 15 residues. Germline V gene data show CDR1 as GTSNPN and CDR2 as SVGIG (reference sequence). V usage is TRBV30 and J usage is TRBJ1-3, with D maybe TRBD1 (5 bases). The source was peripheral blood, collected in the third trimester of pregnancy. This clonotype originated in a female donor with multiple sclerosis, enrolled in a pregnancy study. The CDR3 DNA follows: TGTGCCTGGAGTGTATTGGTCGGGGGAGACAACACCATATATTTT. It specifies CAWSVLVGGDNTIYF. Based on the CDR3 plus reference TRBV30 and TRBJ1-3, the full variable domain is SQTIHQWPATLVQPVGSPLSLECTVEGTSNPNLYWYRQAAGRGLQLLFYSVGIGQISSEVPQNLSASRPQDRQFILSSKKLLLSDSGFYLCAWSVLVGGDNTIYFGEGSWLTVV.